A selection of T cell receptor beta chains follows, all from one sample in a study of blood T cell repertoires in COVID-19. Data came from immunoSEQ multiplex PCR; TCRdb stores just in-frame clones and leaves some out. The table includes approximately 170,000 clones, 82% detected once. Sequencing used peripheral blood. The receptors stem from a woman older than 75 with active or convalescent COVID-19. Each CDR3 is given without its conserved first and last residue.

j_gene: TRBJ2-6; v_gene: TRBV9; CDR3aa: ASSSRTGDTGANVLT
j_gene: TRBJ1-5; v_gene: TRBV7-6; CDR3aa: ASSLVSVQPSDSNQPQH
j_gene: TRBJ2-3; v_gene: TRBV5-1; CDR3aa: ASSSGADTQY
j_gene: TRBJ2-1; v_gene: TRBV6-4; CDR3aa: ASSDSSGRAPYNEQF
j_gene: TRBJ1-2; v_gene: TRBV7-9; CDR3aa: ASSDRTGAGGYT
j_gene: TRBJ1-2; v_gene: TRBV5-1; CDR3aa: ASSGTGGEGGYT
j_gene: TRBJ1-3; v_gene: TRBV6-5; CDR3aa: ASKGRGSTGNTIY
j_gene: TRBJ2-1; v_gene: TRBV11-2; CDR3aa: ASSLTAGLYNEQF
j_gene: TRBJ2-4; v_gene: TRBV7-9; CDR3aa: ASSFPSGRGAKNIQY
j_gene: TRBJ2-1; v_gene: TRBV5-1; CDR3aa: ASSLEIRGGRAYNEQF
j_gene: TRBJ1-2; v_gene: TRBV28; CDR3aa: ASSLNMQDYGYT
j_gene: TRBJ1-4; v_gene: TRBV18; CDR3aa: ASSRGGTNEKLF
j_gene: TRBJ2-1; v_gene: TRBV30; CDR3aa: AWSRDFAYNEQF
j_gene: TRBJ1-2; v_gene: TRBV7-2; CDR3aa: ASSLGLVSPSNYGYT
j_gene: TRBJ1-1; v_gene: TRBV21-1; CDR3aa: ASRLRGTEAF
j_gene: TRBJ2-1; v_gene: TRBV21-1; CDR3aa: ASSKLGKLCKGVGGDEQF
j_gene: TRBJ1-5; v_gene: TRBV15; CDR3aa: ATSRGTDVWPQH
j_gene: TRBJ2-1; v_gene: TRBV19; CDR3aa: ASTMGQGTSGSQF
j_gene: TRBJ2-1; v_gene: TRBV6-5; CDR3aa: ASSYSRGTGEF
j_gene: TRBJ1-2; v_gene: TRBV6-6; CDR3aa: ASSPRGQGSNYGYT
j_gene: TRBJ1-1; v_gene: TRBV19; CDR3aa: ASSFRTGSMNTEAF
j_gene: TRBJ1-2; v_gene: TRBV12-3/TRBV12-4; CDR3aa: ASSLKGGYGYT
j_gene: TRBJ1-2; v_gene: TRBV5-4; CDR3aa: ASLGGGYGYT
j_gene: TRBJ2-7; v_gene: TRBV28; CDR3aa: ASSSPSGPSTEQY
j_gene: TRBJ1-6; v_gene: TRBV6-5; CDR3aa: ASSRSGERSPLH
j_gene: TRBJ1-2; v_gene: TRBV7-9; CDR3aa: ASSIRGGENYGYT
j_gene: TRBJ2-7; v_gene: TRBV4-2; CDR3aa: ASSPSGREYEQY
j_gene: TRBJ1-6; v_gene: TRBV14; CDR3aa: ASSPFRGGTGNSPLH
j_gene: TRBJ1-2; v_gene: TRBV7-9; CDR3aa: ASSFAGNGYT
j_gene: TRBJ1-4; v_gene: TRBV5-1; CDR3aa: ASSLGDRAATNEKLF
j_gene: TRBJ2-5; v_gene: TRBV20-1; CDR3aa: SAAAQETQY
j_gene: TRBJ1-2; v_gene: TRBV9; CDR3aa: ASSVVGTGSYGYT
j_gene: TRBJ2-1; v_gene: TRBV5-4; CDR3aa: ASSPPGLHAEQF
j_gene: TRBJ1-5; v_gene: TRBV28; CDR3aa: ASSLLARISNQPQH
j_gene: TRBJ2-2; v_gene: TRBV5-6; CDR3aa: ASSFVSGWGTGELF
j_gene: TRBJ1-1; v_gene: TRBV5-1; CDR3aa: ASSLTPNRETEAF
j_gene: TRBJ1-1; v_gene: TRBV29-1; CDR3aa: SVRRQRNTEAF
j_gene: TRBJ1-2; v_gene: TRBV23-1; CDR3aa: ASSQREEGATYGYT
j_gene: TRBJ1-5; v_gene: TRBV23-1; CDR3aa: ASSQSGQGDSNQPQH
j_gene: TRBJ1-4; v_gene: TRBV4-2; CDR3aa: ASSQDPDRVVEKLF
j_gene: TRBJ1-1; v_gene: TRBV9; CDR3aa: ASSRDSAVTEAF
j_gene: TRBJ2-2; v_gene: TRBV5-4; CDR3aa: ASNPGASGRRTGELF
j_gene: TRBJ1-2; v_gene: TRBV5-4; CDR3aa: ASSQKDRLPYGYT
j_gene: TRBJ1-2; v_gene: TRBV7-9; CDR3aa: ASSSGTGDTYGYT
j_gene: TRBJ1-1; v_gene: TRBV15; CDR3aa: ATSLRQPNTEAF
j_gene: TRBJ1-5; v_gene: TRBV18; CDR3aa: ASSTTHPSNQPQH
j_gene: TRBJ2-7; v_gene: TRBV11-2; CDR3aa: ASSFEGGLAASYEQY
j_gene: TRBJ2-2; v_gene: TRBV19; CDR3aa: ASSFLTGELF
j_gene: TRBJ2-7; v_gene: TRBV28; CDR3aa: ASSLAGTLSYEQY
j_gene: TRBJ2-1; v_gene: TRBV28; CDR3aa: ASSSPRTSGPHNEQF
j_gene: TRBJ1-5; v_gene: TRBV21-1; CDR3aa: ASSNGGRGLQPQH
j_gene: TRBJ2-5; v_gene: TRBV7-8; CDR3aa: ASSPNGVAEQETQY
j_gene: TRBJ1-4; v_gene: TRBV18; CDR3aa: ASSRARTENEKLF
j_gene: TRBJ1-1; v_gene: TRBV5-6; CDR3aa: ASSLATGGRTEAF